In this sample, the clone carrying this T cell receptor beta chain turned up a few times. Per-sample PBMC isolation yielded at least 6.5 million cells. These data are taken from a study of blood T cells in healthy people across ages. Then a second PCR, running roughly 6 to 12 cycles, was carried out with a sample-barcoded 5' primer and a J-beta primer mix. A 12-random-nucleotide template-switch adaptor tagged each cDNA molecule. A single record per CDR3 protein comes from TCRdb applying MiXCR to the 5' RACE reads. Seen here are about 1,500,000 distinct CDR3 sequences, 25% to 30% observed once, and the top ten hold less than 9.5%. The sequence was collected from a woman aged 30 to 39 in good health. The specimen was blood.

The CDR3 bases are TGTGCCAGCAGCCAAGGTTCCCCGCGCACCTATGGCTACACCTTC. Protein: CASSQGSPRTYGYTF. V gene TRBV3-1 combines with J gene TRBJ1-2; D remains ambiguous. The germline V and J ends were trimmed by 1 base and 4 bases, with 13 bases remaining between them. This CDR3 is 15 amino acids long. Germline V gene sequence: CDR1 LGHDT, CDR2 YNNKEL (reference sequence). The complete variable domain, with remaining parts taken from reference TRBV3-1 and TRBJ1-2, reads DTAVSQTPKYLVTQMGNDKSIKCEQNLGHDTMYWYKQDSKKFLKIMFSYNNKELIINETVPNRFSPKSPDKAHLNLHINSLELGDSAVYFCASSQGSPRTYGYTFGSGTRLTVV.